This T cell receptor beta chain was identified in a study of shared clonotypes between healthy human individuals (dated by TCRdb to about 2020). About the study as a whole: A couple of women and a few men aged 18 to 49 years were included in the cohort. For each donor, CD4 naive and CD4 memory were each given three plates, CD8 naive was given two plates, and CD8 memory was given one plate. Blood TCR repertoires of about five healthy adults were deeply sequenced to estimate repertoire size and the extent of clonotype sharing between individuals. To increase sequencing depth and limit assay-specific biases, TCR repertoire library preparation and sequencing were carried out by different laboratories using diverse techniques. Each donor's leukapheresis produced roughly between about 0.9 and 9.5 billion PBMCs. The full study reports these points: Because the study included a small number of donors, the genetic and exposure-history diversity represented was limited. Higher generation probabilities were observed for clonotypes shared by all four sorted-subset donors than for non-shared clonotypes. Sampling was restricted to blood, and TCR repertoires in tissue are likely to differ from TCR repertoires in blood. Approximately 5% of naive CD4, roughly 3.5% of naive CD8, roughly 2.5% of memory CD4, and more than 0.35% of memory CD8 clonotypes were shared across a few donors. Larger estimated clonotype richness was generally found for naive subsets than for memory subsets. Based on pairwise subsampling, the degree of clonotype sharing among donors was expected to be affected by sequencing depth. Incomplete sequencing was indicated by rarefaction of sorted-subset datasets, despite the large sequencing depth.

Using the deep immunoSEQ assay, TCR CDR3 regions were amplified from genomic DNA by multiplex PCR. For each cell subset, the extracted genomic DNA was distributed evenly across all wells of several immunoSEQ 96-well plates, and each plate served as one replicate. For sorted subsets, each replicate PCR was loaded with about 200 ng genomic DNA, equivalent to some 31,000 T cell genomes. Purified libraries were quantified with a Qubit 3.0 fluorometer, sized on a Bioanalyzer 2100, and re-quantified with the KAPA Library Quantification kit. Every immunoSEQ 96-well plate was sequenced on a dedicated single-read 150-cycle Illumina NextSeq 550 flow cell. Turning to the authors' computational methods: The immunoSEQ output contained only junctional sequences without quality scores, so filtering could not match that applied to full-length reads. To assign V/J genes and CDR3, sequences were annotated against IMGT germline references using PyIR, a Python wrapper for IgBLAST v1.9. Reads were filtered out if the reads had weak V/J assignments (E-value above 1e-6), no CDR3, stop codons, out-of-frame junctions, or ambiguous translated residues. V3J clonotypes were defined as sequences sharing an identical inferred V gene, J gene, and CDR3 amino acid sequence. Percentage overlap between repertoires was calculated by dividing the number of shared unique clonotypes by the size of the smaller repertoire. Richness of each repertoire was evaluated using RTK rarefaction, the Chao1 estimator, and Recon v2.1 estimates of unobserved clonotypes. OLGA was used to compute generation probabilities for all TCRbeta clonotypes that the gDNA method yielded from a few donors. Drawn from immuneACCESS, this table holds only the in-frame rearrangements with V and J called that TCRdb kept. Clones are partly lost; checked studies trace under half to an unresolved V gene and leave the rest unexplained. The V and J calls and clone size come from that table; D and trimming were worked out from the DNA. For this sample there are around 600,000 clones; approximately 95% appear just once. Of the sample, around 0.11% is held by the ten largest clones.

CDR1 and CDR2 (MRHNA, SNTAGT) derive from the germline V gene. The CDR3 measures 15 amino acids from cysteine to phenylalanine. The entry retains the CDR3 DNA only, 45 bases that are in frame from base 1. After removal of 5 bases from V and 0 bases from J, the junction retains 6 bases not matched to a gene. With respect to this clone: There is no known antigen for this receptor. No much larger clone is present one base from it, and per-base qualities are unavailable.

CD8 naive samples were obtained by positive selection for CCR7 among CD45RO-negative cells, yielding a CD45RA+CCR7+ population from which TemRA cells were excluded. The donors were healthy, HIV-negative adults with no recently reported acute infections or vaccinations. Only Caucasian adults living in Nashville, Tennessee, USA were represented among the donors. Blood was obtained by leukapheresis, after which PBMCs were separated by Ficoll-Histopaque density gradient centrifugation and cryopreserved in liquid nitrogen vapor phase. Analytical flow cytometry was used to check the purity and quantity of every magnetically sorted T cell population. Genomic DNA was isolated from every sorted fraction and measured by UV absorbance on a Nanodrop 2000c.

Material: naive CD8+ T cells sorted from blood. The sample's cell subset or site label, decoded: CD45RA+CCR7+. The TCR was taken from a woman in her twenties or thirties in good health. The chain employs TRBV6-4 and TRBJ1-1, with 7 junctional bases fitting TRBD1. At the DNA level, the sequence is TGTGCCAGCAGTAGGGACAGTAACATGAACACTGAAGCTTTCTTT. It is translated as CASSRDSNMNTEAFF.